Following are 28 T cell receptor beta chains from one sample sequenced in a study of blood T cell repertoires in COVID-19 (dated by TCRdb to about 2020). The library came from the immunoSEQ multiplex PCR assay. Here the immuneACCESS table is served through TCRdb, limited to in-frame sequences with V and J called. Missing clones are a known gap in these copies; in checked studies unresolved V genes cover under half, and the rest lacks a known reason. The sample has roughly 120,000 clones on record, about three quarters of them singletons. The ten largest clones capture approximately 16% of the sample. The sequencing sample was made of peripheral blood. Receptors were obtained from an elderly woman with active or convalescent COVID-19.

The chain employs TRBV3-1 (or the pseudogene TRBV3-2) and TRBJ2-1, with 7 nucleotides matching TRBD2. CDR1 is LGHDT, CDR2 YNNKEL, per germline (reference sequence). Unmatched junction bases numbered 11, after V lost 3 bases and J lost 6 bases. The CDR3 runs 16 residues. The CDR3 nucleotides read TGTGCCAGCAGCCATCTGAGGAGCTCGGGAGGCAATGAGCAGTTCTTC. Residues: CASSHLRSSGGNEQFF.

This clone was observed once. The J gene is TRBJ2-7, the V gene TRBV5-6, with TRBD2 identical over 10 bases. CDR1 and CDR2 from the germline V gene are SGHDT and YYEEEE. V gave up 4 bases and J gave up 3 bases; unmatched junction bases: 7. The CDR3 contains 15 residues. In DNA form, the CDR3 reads TGTGCCAGCAGCACGGGGACTAGCGCATACTACGAGCAGTACTTC. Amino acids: CASSTGTSAYYEQYF.

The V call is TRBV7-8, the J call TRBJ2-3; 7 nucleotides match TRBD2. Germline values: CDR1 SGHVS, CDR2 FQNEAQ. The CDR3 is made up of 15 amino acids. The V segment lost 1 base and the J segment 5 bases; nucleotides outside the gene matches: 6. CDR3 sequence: CASSLGRGSEDTQYF. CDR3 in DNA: TGTGCCAGCAGCTTAGGGCGCGGGAGCGAAGATACGCAGTATTTT. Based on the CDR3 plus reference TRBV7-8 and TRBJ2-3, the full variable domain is GAGVSQSPRYKVAKRGQDVALRCDPISGHVSLFWYQQALGQGPEFLTYFQNEAQLDKSGLPSDRFFAERPEGSVSTLKIQRTQQEDSAVYLCASSLGRGSEDTQYFGPGTRLTVL.

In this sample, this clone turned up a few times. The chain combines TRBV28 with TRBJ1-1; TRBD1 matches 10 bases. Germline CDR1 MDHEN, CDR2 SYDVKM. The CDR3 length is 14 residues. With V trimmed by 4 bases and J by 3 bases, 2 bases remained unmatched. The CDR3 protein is CASSWDRGHTEAFF. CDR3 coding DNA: TGTGCCAGCAGTTGGGACAGGGGACACACTGAAGCTTTCTTT.

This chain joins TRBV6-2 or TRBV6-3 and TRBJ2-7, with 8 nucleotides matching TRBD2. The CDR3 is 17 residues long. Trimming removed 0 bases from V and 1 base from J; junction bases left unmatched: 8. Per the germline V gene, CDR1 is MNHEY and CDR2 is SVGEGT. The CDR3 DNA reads TGTGCCAGCAGTTACTCAAGGACTAGCCAAAGGTCCTACGAGCAGTACTTC. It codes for CASSYSRTSQRSYEQYF.

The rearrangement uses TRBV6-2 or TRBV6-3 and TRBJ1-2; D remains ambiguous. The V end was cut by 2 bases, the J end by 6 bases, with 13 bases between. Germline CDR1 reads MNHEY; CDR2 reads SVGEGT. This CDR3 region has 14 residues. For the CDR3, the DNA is TGTGCCAGCAGTTACCCCACGTACAGCCATGGCTACACCTTC. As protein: CASSYPTYSHGYTF.

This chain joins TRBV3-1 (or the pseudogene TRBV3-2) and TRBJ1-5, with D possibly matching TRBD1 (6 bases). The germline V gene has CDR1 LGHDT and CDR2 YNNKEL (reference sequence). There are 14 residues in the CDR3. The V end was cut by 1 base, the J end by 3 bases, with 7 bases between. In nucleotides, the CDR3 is TGTGCCAGCAGCCAAGCAGGGGTCAATCAGCCCCAGCATTTT. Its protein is CASSQAGVNQPQHF.

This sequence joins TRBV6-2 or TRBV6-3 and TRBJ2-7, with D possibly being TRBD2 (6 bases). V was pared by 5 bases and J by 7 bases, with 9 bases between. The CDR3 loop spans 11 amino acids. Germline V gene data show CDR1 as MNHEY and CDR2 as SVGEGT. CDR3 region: CASSHGGEQYF. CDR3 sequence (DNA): TGTGCCAGCAGTCATGGGGGGGAGCAGTACTTC.

The CDR3 DNA reads as TGTGCCAGCACCCTTTCGGGACAGGGTTTGTCCGAGCAGTACTTC. This gives the protein CASTLSGQGLSEQYF. J is TRBJ2-7 and V is TRBV7-2; 9 nucleotides align to TRBD1. Germline V gives CDR1 SGHTA, CDR2 FQGNSA. The CDR3 consists of 15 residues. Losses at the gene ends were 7 bases for V and 6 bases for J; bases not matched to a gene: 13.

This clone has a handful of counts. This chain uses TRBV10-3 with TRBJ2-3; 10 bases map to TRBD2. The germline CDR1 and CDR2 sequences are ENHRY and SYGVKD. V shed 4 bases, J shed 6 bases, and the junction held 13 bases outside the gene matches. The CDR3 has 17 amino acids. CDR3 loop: CAISASWASGSHDTQYF. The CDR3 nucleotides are TGTGCCATCAGTGCTTCCTGGGCTAGCGGGAGCCACGATACGCAGTATTTT.

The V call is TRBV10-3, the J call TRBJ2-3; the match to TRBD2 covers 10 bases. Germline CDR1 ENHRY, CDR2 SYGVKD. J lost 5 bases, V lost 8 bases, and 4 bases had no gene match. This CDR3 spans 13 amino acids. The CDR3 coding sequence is TGTGCCATCGGCCTAGCGGGAGTAGATACGCAGTATTTT. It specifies CAIGLAGVDTQYF.

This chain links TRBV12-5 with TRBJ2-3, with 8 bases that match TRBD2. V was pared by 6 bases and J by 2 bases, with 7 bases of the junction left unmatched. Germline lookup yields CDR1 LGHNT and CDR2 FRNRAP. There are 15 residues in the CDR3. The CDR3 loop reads CASGPAGEATDTQYF. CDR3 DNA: TGTGCTAGTGGACCAGCGGGAGAGGCCACAGATACGCAGTATTTT.

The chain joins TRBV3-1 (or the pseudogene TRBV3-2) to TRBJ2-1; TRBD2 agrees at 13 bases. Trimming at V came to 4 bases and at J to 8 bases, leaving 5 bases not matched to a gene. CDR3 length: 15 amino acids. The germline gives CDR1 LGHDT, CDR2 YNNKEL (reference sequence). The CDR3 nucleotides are TGTGCCAGCAGCCGGACTAGCGGGAGTGGCTATGAGCAGTTCTTC. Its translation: CASSRTSGSGYEQFF.

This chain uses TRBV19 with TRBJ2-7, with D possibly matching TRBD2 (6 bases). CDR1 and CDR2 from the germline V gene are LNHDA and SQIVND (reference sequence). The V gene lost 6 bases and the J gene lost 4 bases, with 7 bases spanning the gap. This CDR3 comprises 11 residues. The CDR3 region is CASRRGYEQYF. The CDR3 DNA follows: TGTGCCAGTAGGCGGGGATACGAGCAGTACTTC.

This CDR3 is CASRESYEQYF. The CDR3 DNA reads TGTGCCAGCAGGGAGTCCTACGAGCAGTACTTC. The rearrangement uses TRBV2 and TRBJ2-7; D ambiguous. This CDR3 has 11 residues. CDR1 is SNHLY, CDR2 FYNNEI, per germline. The V and J ends lost 6 bases and 1 base respectively, with 4 bases between them.

As DNA, the CDR3 is TGTGCCACCAGCAGATTCGCTAGCGGGAGACGACCCGGGGAGCTGTTTTTT. This encodes CATSRFASGRRPGELFF. The chain is built from TRBV15 and TRBJ2-2; 10 nucleotides line up with TRBD2. The CDR3 is 17 amino acids. Germline assignment: CDR1 LNHNV and CDR2 YYDKDF (reference sequence). V was clipped by 2 bases and J by 6 bases; unmatched bases: 9.

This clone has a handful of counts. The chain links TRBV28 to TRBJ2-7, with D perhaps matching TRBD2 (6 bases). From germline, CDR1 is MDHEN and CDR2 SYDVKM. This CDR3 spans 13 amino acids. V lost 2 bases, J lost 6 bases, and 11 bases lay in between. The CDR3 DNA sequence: TGTGCCAGCAGTTTAGGAGGGGTGGCCGAGCAGTACTTC. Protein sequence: CASSLGGVAEQYF.

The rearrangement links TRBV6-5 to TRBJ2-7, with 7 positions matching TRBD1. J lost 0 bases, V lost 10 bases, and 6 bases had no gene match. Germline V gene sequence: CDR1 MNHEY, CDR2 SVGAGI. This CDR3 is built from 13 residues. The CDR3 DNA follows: TGTGCCACTACAGGGGAGAGCTCCTACGAGCAGTACTTC. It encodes CATTGESSYEQYF.

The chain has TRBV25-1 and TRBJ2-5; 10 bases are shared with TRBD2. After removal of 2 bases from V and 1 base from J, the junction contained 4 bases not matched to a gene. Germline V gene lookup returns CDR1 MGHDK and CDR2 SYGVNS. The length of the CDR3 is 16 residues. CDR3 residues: CASSEGASGGQETQYF. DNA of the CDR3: TGTGCCAGCAGTGAAGGTGCTAGCGGGGGCCAAGAGACCCAGTACTTC.

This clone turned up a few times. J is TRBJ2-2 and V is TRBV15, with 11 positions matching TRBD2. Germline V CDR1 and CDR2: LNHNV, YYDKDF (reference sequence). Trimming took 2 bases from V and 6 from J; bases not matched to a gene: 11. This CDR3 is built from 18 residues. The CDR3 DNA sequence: TGTGCCACCAGCAGAACCTTTAGCGGGAGGGCTGGCCCCGGGGAGCTGTTTTTT. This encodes CATSRTFSGRAGPGELFF.

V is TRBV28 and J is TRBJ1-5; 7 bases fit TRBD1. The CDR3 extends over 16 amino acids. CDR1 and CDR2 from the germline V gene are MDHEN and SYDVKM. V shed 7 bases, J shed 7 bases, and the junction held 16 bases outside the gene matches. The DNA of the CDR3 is TGTGCCAGCACCCCCTCCGCTGGACAGGTTGGGCAGCCCCAGCATTTT. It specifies CASTPSAGQVGQPQHF.

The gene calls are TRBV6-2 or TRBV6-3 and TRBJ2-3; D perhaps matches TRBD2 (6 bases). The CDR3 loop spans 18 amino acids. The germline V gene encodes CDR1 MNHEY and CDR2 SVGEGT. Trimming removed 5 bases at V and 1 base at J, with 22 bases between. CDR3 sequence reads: CASSLPPGPPGGTDTQYF. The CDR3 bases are TGTGCCAGCAGTCTACCCCCCGGGCCCCCGGGAGGCACAGATACGCAGTATTTT.

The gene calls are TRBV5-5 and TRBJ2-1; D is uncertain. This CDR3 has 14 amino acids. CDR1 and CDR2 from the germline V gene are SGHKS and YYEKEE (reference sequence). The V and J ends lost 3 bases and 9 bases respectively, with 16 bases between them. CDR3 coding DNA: TGTGCCAGCAGCTCCCCCGGTATCTCTAGTGAGCAGTTCTTC. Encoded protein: CASSSPGISSEQFF.

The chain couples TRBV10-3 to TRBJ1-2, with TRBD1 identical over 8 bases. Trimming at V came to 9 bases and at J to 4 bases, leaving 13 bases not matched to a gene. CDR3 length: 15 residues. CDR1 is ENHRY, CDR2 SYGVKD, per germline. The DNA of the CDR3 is TGTGCCATAGGGGCAGGGGGCGGTTTTGGCTATGGCTACACCTTC. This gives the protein CAIGAGGGFGYGYTF.

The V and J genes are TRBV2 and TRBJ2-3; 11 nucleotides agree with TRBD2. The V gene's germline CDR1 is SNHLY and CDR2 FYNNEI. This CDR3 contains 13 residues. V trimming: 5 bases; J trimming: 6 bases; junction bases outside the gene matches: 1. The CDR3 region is CASSPSGRDTQYF. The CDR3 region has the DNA TGTGCCAGCAGTCCTAGCGGGAGGGATACGCAGTATTTT.

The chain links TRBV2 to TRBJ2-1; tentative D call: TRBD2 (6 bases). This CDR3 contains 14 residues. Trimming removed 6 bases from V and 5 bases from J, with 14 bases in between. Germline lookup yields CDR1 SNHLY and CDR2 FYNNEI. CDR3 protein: CASRLLTSDNEQFF. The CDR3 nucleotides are TGTGCCAGCAGGCTCTTGACTAGTGACAATGAGCAGTTCTTC.

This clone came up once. The CDR3 spells CASSEAEAESYEQYF. As DNA, the CDR3 is TGTGCCAGCAGCGAGGCGGAAGCGGAGTCCTACGAGCAGTACTTC. This chain links TRBV5-4 with TRBJ2-7; D might be TRBD2 (5 bases). Looked up from germline, CDR1 is SGHNT and CDR2 is YYREEE (reference sequence). Trimming cost V 4 bases and J 1 base, with 15 bases left between them. The CDR3 totals 15 residues.

CDR3 in amino acids: CASSYPGLVNEQFF. The CDR3 DNA is TGTGCCAGCAGTTACCCGGGACTAGTAAATGAGCAGTTCTTC. This sequence joins TRBV6-2 or TRBV6-3 and TRBJ2-1; 8 bases agree with TRBD2. The V segment lost 2 bases and the J segment 7 bases; nucleotides outside the gene matches: 4. This CDR3 comprises 14 residues. The germline V gene encodes CDR1 MNHEY and CDR2 SVGEGT.